The text below deals with one T cell receptor beta chain. If no ophthalmopathy progression occurred within 18 months, Graves' hyperthyroidism was stable. Newly diagnosed hyperthyroidism patients aged 18 to 65 years had disease lasting under 2 months. Uncontrolled infections, other autoimmune diseases, pregnancy or lactation led to exclusion of patients. The PBMCs studied were ones that came from about 10 ml fresh peripheral blood. Amplification targeted TCR beta CDR3 regions from RNA transcripts. The TCR CDR3 was amplified in a first-round RT-PCR using the HTBI primer set. MiXCR, applied by TCRdb to the multiplex PCR reads, yields one record per CDR3 protein. Among about 680,000 distinct CDR3 sequences, approximately 40% were seen once, and the ten largest hold 31%. These data come from a study of T cells in Graves' hyperthyroidism and ophthalmopathy. CDR3 length equals 15 residues. CDR1 is SGHAT, CDR2 FQNNGV, per germline. Deletions cut 8 bases from V and 5 bases from J, with 19 bases between.

The clonotype comes from a woman aged 40 to 55 with Graves' hyperthyroidism. The chain joins TRBV11-2 to TRBJ1-5, with D possibly TRBD1 on 6 matching bases. Sequencing was performed on blood. This CDR3 is CASAEKGWGHQPQHF. The CDR3 nucleotides are TGTGCCAGCGCTGAAAAGGGTTGGGGGCATCAGCCCCAGCATTTT.